This TCR beta chain was identified in a study of CD8+ T cells in alopecia areata. Reverse transcription of extracted RNA yielded cDNA, which provided the sequencing template. Assay: immunoSEQ multiplex PCR; the TCRdb copy retains only in-frame clones and omits some. The table shows more than 95,000 clones, with approximately 60% occurring only once. Study outcomes and limitations: Affected lesional scalp, above all in alopecia totalis/universalis, was more clonal than normal scalp.

Germline V gene lookup returns CDR1 MGHDK and CDR2 SYGVNS. V lost 8 bases, J lost 4 bases, and 11 bases lay in between. The CDR3 runs 13 residues. Regarding this clone: Antigen unknown.

Both CD4+ and CD8+ T cells were separated by sorting PBMCs. The sample consisted of CD4+ T cells sorted from blood. The rearrangement uses TRBV25-1 and TRBJ2-2; possibly TRBD1 or TRBD2 for D (5 bases each). The clonotype was recovered from a human donor in good health. The CDR3 region has the DNA TGTGCCAGCCGGGGACGCGGCACCGGGGAGCTGTTTTTT. As protein: CASRGRGTGELFF.